This T cell receptor (beta chain) was identified in a study of siplizumab effects on memory and regulatory T cells. CDR1 and CDR2 from the germline V gene are KGHSH and LQKENI. Trimming cost V 3 bases and J 4 bases, with 10 bases left between them. The CDR3 has 14 residues. The protocol was immunoSEQ multiplex PCR, while the TCRdb copy is restricted to in-frame clones and leaves out a portion. The data hold under 110,000 clones, with 92% observed a single time. The chain combines TRBV18 with TRBJ1-5; D remains ambiguous. The TCR comes from a human donor in good health. Sequenced material: non-Treg CD4+ T cells sorted from blood. CDR3 loop: CASSPVTDNQPQHF. The CDR3 nucleotides read TGTGCCAGCTCACCGGTCACAGATAATCAGCCCCAGCATTTT.